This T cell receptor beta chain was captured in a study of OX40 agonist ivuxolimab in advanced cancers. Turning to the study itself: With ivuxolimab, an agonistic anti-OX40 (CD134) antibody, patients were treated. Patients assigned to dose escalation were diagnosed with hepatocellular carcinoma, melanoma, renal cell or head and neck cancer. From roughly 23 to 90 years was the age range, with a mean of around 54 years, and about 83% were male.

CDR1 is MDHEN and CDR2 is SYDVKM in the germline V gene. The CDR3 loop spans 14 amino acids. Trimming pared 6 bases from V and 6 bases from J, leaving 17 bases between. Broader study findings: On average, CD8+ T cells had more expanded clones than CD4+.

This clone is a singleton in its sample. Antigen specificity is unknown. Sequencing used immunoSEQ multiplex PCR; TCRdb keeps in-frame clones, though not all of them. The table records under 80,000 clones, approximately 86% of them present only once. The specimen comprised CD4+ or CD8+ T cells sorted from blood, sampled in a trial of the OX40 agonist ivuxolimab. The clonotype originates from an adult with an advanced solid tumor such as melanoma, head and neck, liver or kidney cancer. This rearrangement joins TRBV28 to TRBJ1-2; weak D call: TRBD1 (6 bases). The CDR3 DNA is TGTGCCAGCAGGGAACTGGGGGGGGCGCATGGCTACACCTTC. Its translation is CASRELGGAHGYTF.